This passage covers 30 T cell receptor beta chains from one sample sequenced in a study of early T cells in non-severe SARS-CoV-2 infection. From the 5' RACE reads, TCRdb called clonotypes with MiXCR, one entry per CDR3 protein. The sample has 55,000 to 65,000 distinct CDR3 sequences, about an eighth seen once. The sequencing input was whole blood. These TCRs come from an adult who was a healthcare worker with PCR-confirmed SARS-CoV-2 infection or an uninfected control (not recorded which).

This clonotype was counted at least ten times. The chain recombines TRBV5-6 with TRBJ2-5; D is possibly TRBD2 (5 bases). Trimming took 1 base from V and 1 from J, leaving 17 bases between them. Germline V gene data show CDR1 as SGHDT and CDR2 as YYEEEE. The CDR3 has 17 residues. The CDR3 region has the DNA TGTGCCAGCAGCTTGCCATCGAGGGCGGCGATCCAAGAGACCCAGTACTTC. It specifies CASSLPSRAAIQETQYF.

On this clonotype itself: A read error is possible here, since a much larger clone lies one base away. The chain recombines TRBV20-1 with TRBJ2-5, with 9 bases fitting TRBD1. Germline trimming cut 6 bases from V and 6 bases from J; bases unmatched to any gene: 8. The germline gives CDR1 DFQATT, CDR2 SNEGSKA (reference sequence). This CDR3 contains 13 residues. The CDR3 here is CSAINGTGQTQYF. DNA of the CDR3: TGCAGTGCAATCAACGGGACAGGGCAGACCCAGTACTTC.

The CDR3 reads CASSLAGIPETQYF. The CDR3 region has the DNA TGTGCCAGCAGTCTAGCAGGGATCCCAGAGACCCAGTACTTC. The chain carries TRBV6-2 or TRBV6-3 and TRBJ2-5, with D perhaps being TRBD1 or TRBD2 (5 bases each). Germline lookup yields CDR1 MNHEY and CDR2 SVGEGT. The V gene lost 5 bases and the J gene lost 4 bases, with 14 bases spanning the gap. The CDR3 loop spans 14 amino acids.

This clonotype was seen a few times. The J gene is TRBJ2-2, the V gene TRBV6-2 or TRBV6-3; the D is unclear. CDR1 and CDR2 (germline): MNHEY, SVGEGT. The CDR3 spans 14 residues. The germline V and J ends were trimmed by 4 bases and 1 base, with 7 bases remaining between them. The CDR3 sequence is CASSFLVNTGELFF. The CDR3 nucleotides read TGTGCCAGCAGTTTTCTCGTGAACACCGGGGAGCTGTTTTTT.

This clonotype has only a few counts. The CDR3 nucleotides are TGTGCCACCACTCCCGGGACAGCGGTACAAGAGACCCAGTACTTC. It is translated as CATTPGTAVQETQYF. J is TRBJ2-5 and V is TRBV7-9, with 7 positions matching TRBD1. There are 15 residues in the CDR3. Germline assignment: CDR1 SEHNR and CDR2 FQNEAQ (reference sequence). J lost 2 bases, V lost 10 bases, and 13 bases had no gene match.

This clonotype came up a few times. V and J are TRBV9 and TRBJ1-1; no definite D call. Germline lookup yields CDR1 SGDLS and CDR2 YYNGEE. Trimming stripped 3 bases from V and 10 bases from J, with 19 bases between. The CDR3 is 14 residues long. The CDR3 here is CASSAAPGEGRAFF. The DNA of the CDR3 is TGTGCCAGCAGCGCCGCCCCTGGGGAAGGCAGAGCTTTCTTT.

This clonotype was picked up a small number of times. This chain connects TRBV4-1 to TRBJ2-2, with 8 positions matching TRBD1. Germline V gives CDR1 MGHRA, CDR2 YSYEKL. Germline trimming cut 1 base from V and 7 bases from J; bases unmatched to any gene: 8. The CDR3 consists of 16 residues. CDR3 residues: CASSQVAGGKGGELFF. CDR3 sequence (DNA): TGCGCCAGCAGCCAAGTAGCAGGGGGCAAGGGCGGGGAGCTGTTTTTT.

The V and J genes are TRBV2 and TRBJ2-1, with a weak D call TRBD1 (6 bases). Per the germline V gene, CDR1 is SNHLY and CDR2 is FYNNEI. Trimming removed 6 bases from V and 15 bases from J, with 21 bases in between. The CDR3 has 13 residues. The CDR3 sequence is CASSANTGTDPFF. CDR3 DNA sequence: TGTGCCAGCAGCGCCAACACAGGGACGGATCCGTTCTTC.

The CDR3, as DNA: TGCGCCAGCAGCCAGGGACAGGGACGGACTGAAGCTTTCTTT. This gives the protein CASSQGQGRTEAFF. The V and J genes are TRBV5-1 and TRBJ1-1; TRBD1 matches at 9 bases. The V and J ends lost 4 bases and 5 bases, in that order; junction bases with no gene match: 6. Germline V CDR1 and CDR2: SGHRS, YFSETQ. CDR3 length equals 14 residues.

The table lists this clonotype with many counts. The rearrangement links TRBV5-1 to TRBJ2-1, with 10 positions matching TRBD2. In germline, CDR1 is SGHRS, CDR2 YFSETQ. The CDR3 extends over 15 amino acids. Trimming took 2 bases from V and 5 from J; bases not matched to a gene: 4. The CDR3 loop is CASSLRLAGDNEQFF. CDR3 DNA sequence: TGCGCCAGCAGCTTACGGCTAGCGGGAGACAATGAGCAGTTCTTC.

This clonotype was counted at least ten times. The V and J genes are TRBV7-6 and TRBJ2-5, with D tentatively TRBD2 (5 bases). Germline-derived CDR1 and CDR2 are SGHVS and FNYEAQ. The CDR3 runs 15 residues. V shed 0 bases and J shed 3 bases, with 11 bases lying between them. The CDR3, as DNA: TGTGCCAGCAGCTTAGCGGGTCGGGGAGAAGAGACCCAGTACTTC. Translated, it gives CASSLAGRGEETQYF.

The chain uses TRBV29-1 and TRBJ2-7, with 9 bases lining up with TRBD1. Looked up from germline, CDR1 is SQVTM and CDR2 is ANQGSEA. J lost 5 bases, V lost 5 bases, and 10 bases had no gene match. CDR3 length: 14 residues. Here the CDR3 DNA reads TGCAGCGTTCAGGACAGGGGAAGCGTCCACGAGCAGTACTTC. It translates to CSVQDRGSVHEQYF.

This clonotype was found a few times. The chain combines TRBV27 with TRBJ2-1; TRBD2 matches 11 bases. CDR1 MNHEY and CDR2 SMNVEV come from the germline V gene (reference sequence). J gave up 5 bases and V 6 bases, and 6 bases lay outside the gene matches. This CDR3 has 15 residues. DNA of the CDR3: TGTGCCAGCAGCCCGGGGACTAGCGGAGACAATGAGCAGTTCTTC. This codes for CASSPGTSGDNEQFF.

This clonotype has ten or more counts. V and J are TRBV5-8 and TRBJ2-7, with 8 bases that match TRBD1. The CDR3 loop spans 15 amino acids. The germline V gene has CDR1 SGHTS and CDR2 YDEGEE. J gave up 9 bases and V 2 bases, and 13 bases lay outside the gene matches. The CDR3 sequence is CASSLHSGQGFAQYF. CDR3 sequence (DNA): TGTGCCAGCAGCTTACACTCCGGACAGGGTTTCGCGCAGTACTTC.

V usage is TRBV29-1 and J usage is TRBJ2-1; maybe TRBD1 (5 bases). V lost 4 bases and J lost 7, with 8 bases in between. Germline V gene sequence: CDR1 SQVTM, CDR2 ANQGSEA. This CDR3 has 11 amino acids. In DNA, the CDR3 is TGCAGCGTTGTAGGGGTGAATGAGCAGTTCTTC. It encodes CSVVGVNEQFF.

The chain uses TRBV20-1 and TRBJ1-2; perhaps TRBD1 as D (5 bases). Germline lookup yields CDR1 DFQATT and CDR2 SNEGSKA (reference sequence). The ends were cut back, 1 base at V and 4 bases at J, with 10 bases in the middle. The CDR3 runs to 13 residues. CDR3 in DNA: TGCAGTGCTAGAGCATCAGGGACCTATGGCTACACCTTC. Its translation is CSARASGTYGYTF.

There are many counts of this clonotype. This chain uses TRBV5-1 with TRBJ2-1; D unresolved. V was pared by 0 bases and J by 6 bases, with 10 bases between. The CDR3 is 14 amino acids. Germline V gene lookup returns CDR1 SGHRS and CDR2 YFSETQ. CDR3 sequence (DNA): TGCGCCAGCAGCTTGGGGGCCGCCGGCAATGAGCAGTTCTTC. Amino acid sequence: CASSLGAAGNEQFF.

The genes are TRBV11-2 and TRBJ1-1, with D possibly matching TRBD1 (5 bases). There are 15 residues in the CDR3. V lost 3 bases to trimming and J lost 3 bases, with 14 bases between them. The germline gives CDR1 SGHAT, CDR2 FQNNGV. The CDR3 DNA sequence: TGTGCCAGCAGCTTCTCAAGAACAGGATACACTGAAGCTTTCTTT. Its translation: CASSFSRTGYTEAFF.

V is TRBV20-1 and J is TRBJ2-7; TRBD2 matches at 7 bases. CDR1 and CDR2 (germline): DFQATT, SNEGSKA (reference sequence). J gave up 0 bases and V 6 bases, and 11 bases lay outside the gene matches. This CDR3 spans 15 amino acids. The CDR3 loop reads CSARRPSGSSYEQYF. For the CDR3, the DNA is TGCAGTGCCCGCCGACCTAGCGGTAGCTCCTACGAGCAGTACTTC.

At least ten counts were recorded for this clonotype. In nucleotides, the CDR3 is TGTGCCAGCAGCCAAGATCAGGGGGGTTACAATGAGCAGTTCTTC. It translates to CASSQDQGGYNEQFF. The chain uses TRBV3-1 and TRBJ2-1; a weak D match, TRBD1 (7 bases). The CDR3 sequence is 15 residues long. CDR1 and CDR2 (germline): LGHDT, YNNKEL (reference sequence). Trimming shortened V by 0 bases and J by 4 bases, and 10 bases separated the two germline ends.

This clonotype was found many times. At one of its ends the junction is not consistent with the germline gene, which may arise from a read error. The J gene is TRBJ2-3, the V gene TRBV5-1; D ambiguous. CDR3 length equals 15 residues. Germline V gene sequence: CDR1 SGHRS, CDR2 YFSETQ. The CDR3 spells CASNLESMSTDTQYF. CDR3 DNA sequence: TGCGCCAGCAACTTGGAGTCTATGAGCACAGATACGCAGTATTTT. The full variable domain, with the rest looked up from reference TRBV5-1 and TRBJ2-3, is KAGVTQTPRYLIKTRGQQVTLSCSPISGHRSVSWYQQTPGQGLQFLFEYFSETQRNKGNFPGRFSGRQFSNSRSEMNVSTLELGDSALYLCASNLESMSTDTQYFGPGTRLTVL.

This clonotype was recorded a few times. The V call is TRBV29-1, the J call TRBJ1-1; a weak D match, TRBD1 (5 bases). The ends were cut back, 7 bases at V and 0 bases at J, with 18 bases in the middle. In germline, CDR1 is SQVTM, CDR2 ANQGSEA. This CDR3 comprises 15 residues. CDR3 residues: CSARDWGRLNTEAFF. CDR3 nucleotides: TGCAGCGCCCGAGACTGGGGACGACTGAACACTGAAGCTTTCTTT.

This clonotype has more than one count but fewer than ten. The rearrangement joins TRBV7-9 to TRBJ2-7, with D unclear. The ends were cut back, 5 bases at V and 2 bases at J, with 19 bases in the middle. Germline-derived CDR1 and CDR2 are SEHNR and FQNEAQ (reference sequence). The CDR3 is made up of 16 amino acids. CDR3 bases: TGTGCCAGCAGCCCCCCTTCCGGGCCCTTGGCCTACGAGCAGTACTTC. Its translation: CASSPPSGPLAYEQYF.

The chain couples TRBV6-2 or TRBV6-3 to TRBJ2-2; 7 nucleotides agree with TRBD1. Germline V lookup: CDR1 MNHEY, CDR2 SVGEGT. J gave up 6 bases and V 6 bases, and 4 bases lay outside the gene matches. The CDR3 contains 13 residues. CDR3 sequence: CASSPGQAGELFF. The CDR3, as DNA: TGTGCCAGCAGCCCCGGACAGGCCGGGGAGCTGTTTTTT.

This sequence joins TRBV6-5 and TRBJ1-2, with a possible D match to TRBD1 (6 bases). This CDR3 is 13 amino acids long. Trimming shortened V by 7 bases and J by 4 bases, and 13 bases separated the two germline ends. The V gene's germline CDR1 is MNHEY and CDR2 SVGAGI. DNA for the CDR3: TGTGCCAGCATGAGTGGCAGGGGCTATGGCTACACCTTC. Translation gives CASMSGRGYGYTF.

The chain joins TRBV5-4 to TRBJ2-7; D might be TRBD2 (5 bases). V gave up 9 bases and J gave up 2 bases, with 18 bases separating them. CDR1 and CDR2 (germline): SGHNT, YYREEE (reference sequence). This CDR3 comprises 14 residues. The CDR3 DNA is TGTGCCACCCGGGATGGCGTCTCACCCTACGAGCAGTACTTC. This sequence encodes CATRDGVSPYEQYF.

The chain combines TRBV19 with TRBJ2-2; no reliable D call. CDR3 length: 14 amino acids. The V end was cut by 2 bases, the J end by 4 bases, with 8 bases between. Germline lookup yields CDR1 LNHDA and CDR2 SQIVND (reference sequence). CDR3 sequence: CASSILVSTGELFF. CDR3 DNA: TGTGCCAGTAGTATATTGGTGTCCACCGGGGAGCTGTTTTTT.

This chain links TRBV7-9 with TRBJ1-6; no clear D gene. This CDR3 contains 12 residues. Germline V gene sequence: CDR1 SEHNR, CDR2 FQNEAQ (reference sequence). Trimming pared 6 bases from V and 11 bases from J, leaving 11 bases between. The CDR3 region is CASSRNPAPLHF. The CDR3 DNA reads as TGTGCCAGCAGTCGAAACCCTGCACCCCTCCACTTT.

The chain has TRBV6-6 and TRBJ1-2, with unresolved D. The length of the CDR3 is 11 residues. Trimming shortened V by 10 bases and J by 3 bases, and 9 bases separated the two germline ends. Germline CDR1 is MNHNY and CDR2 is SVGAGI (reference sequence). The CDR3 loop is CATSPDYGYTF. The CDR3 DNA reads as TGTGCCACTTCCCCCGACTATGGCTACACCTTC.

This clonotype showed up many times. J is TRBJ2-5 and V is TRBV14; D unclear. The V end was cut by 4 bases, the J end by 6 bases, with 15 bases between. Germline CDR1 reads SGHDN; CDR2 reads FVKESK. The CDR3 extends over 14 amino acids. The CDR3 coding sequence is TGTGCCAGCAGCCCCGACTTCCAAGGAAAGACCCAGTACTTC. As protein: CASSPDFQGKTQYF. Full variable domain (remainder filled in from reference TRBV14 and TRBJ2-5): EAGVTQFPSHSVIEKGQTVTLRCDPISGHDNLYWYRRVMGKEIKFLLHFVKESKQDESGMPNNRFLAERTGGTYSTLKVQPAELEDSGVYFCASSPDFQGKTQYFGPGTRLLVL.